This T cell receptor beta chain was recorded in a study of shared clonotypes between healthy human individuals. Data came from immunoSEQ multiplex PCR; TCRdb stores just in-frame clones and leaves some out. The sample has approximately 720,000 clones; 92% are singletons. Terminally differentiated effector memory CD45RA+ cells were excluded from the naive CD8 cells, which were CD45RO-negative and positively selected for CCR7. The receptor was isolated from a young man in good health. The sequenced material came from naive CD8+ T cells sorted from blood.

CDR3: CASSLPVAGSYPGELFF. CDR3 bases: TGTGCCAGCAGCCTCCCGGTAGCGGGGTCCTACCCCGGGGAGCTGTTTTTT. The rearrangement links TRBV5-7 to TRBJ2-2, with 8 bases identical to TRBD2. TRBV5-7 is an ORF, with its function uncertain. The V gene end was trimmed by 4 bases and the J gene end by 6 bases; junction bases not matched to a gene: 14. There are 17 residues in the CDR3.